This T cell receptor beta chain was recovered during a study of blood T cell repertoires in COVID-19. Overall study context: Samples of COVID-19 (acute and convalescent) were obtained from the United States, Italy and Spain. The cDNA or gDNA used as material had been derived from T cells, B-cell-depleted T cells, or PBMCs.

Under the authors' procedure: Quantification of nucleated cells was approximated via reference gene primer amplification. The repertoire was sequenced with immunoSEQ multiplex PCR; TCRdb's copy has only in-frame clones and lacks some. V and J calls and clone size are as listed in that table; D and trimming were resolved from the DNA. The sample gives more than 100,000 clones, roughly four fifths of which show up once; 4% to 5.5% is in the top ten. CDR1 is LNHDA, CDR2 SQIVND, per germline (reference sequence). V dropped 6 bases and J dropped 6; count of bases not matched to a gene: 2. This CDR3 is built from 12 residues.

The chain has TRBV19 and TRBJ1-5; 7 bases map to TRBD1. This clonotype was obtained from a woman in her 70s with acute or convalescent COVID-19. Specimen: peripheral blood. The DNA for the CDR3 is TGTGCCAGTAGAGGGGGCGCTCAGCCCCAGCATTTT. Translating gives CASRGGAQPQHF.